This is a list of T cell receptor beta chains from one sample in a study of T cells after yellow fever vaccination. TCRdb reprocessed the 5' RACE reads via MiXCR and lists one record per CDR3 protein. Among hundreds of thousands of distinct CDR3 sequences, 6.2% were seen once, and the ten largest hold 15%. This specimen consisted of PBMCs, obtained 5 days after the yellow fever booster vaccination. Receptors were obtained from a man aged 25 to 40 who received the YFV17D yellow fever vaccine. The CDR3 runs from the conserved cysteine through the conserved F or W. The order of the fields is CDR3 DNA, CDR3 protein, J gene, D gene, V gene, clone size. D genes are given only for firm matches. Not every row has a clone size; where given, it reads once, few, many or a size class.

TGTGCCAGCAGCCAAAGAGTAGCAGGAGGGCGAGATACGCAGTATTTT | CASSQRVAGGRDTQYF | TRBJ2-3 | - | TRBV3-1 | few
TGTGCCAGCAGCCCCCGGGTCAGTTCTCAGCCCCAGCATTTT | CASSPRVSSQPQHF | TRBJ1-5 | - | TRBV5-6 | once
TGTGCCAGCACCTTTCCGGGGTCCCTGGATGCTTTCTTT | CASTFPGSLDAFF | TRBJ1-1 | - | TRBV12-3/TRBV12-4 | many
TGTGCCAGCAGTTCGTCAACTCCTAGCGAGTCCTACAATGAGCAGTTCTTC | CASSSSTPSESYNEQFF | TRBJ2-1 | - | TRBV12-3/TRBV12-4 | many
TGTGCCAGCACCTTATCCCGAGGGAATGAGGGCAATGAGCAGTTCTTC | CASTLSRGNEGNEQFF | TRBJ2-1 | - | TRBV6-1 | few
TGCAGTGCCGAGGTTCGGCTAGCACCCATGGATACGCAGTATTTT | CSAEVRLAPMDTQYF | TRBJ2-3 | - | TRBV20-1 | few
TGTGCCAGCACGGGCCGGGGACGGAGGGAGACCCAGTACTTC | CASTGRGRRETQYF | TRBJ2-5 | - | TRBV2 | many
TGTGCCAGCTCGGCCAGGCTAGAGCAGTTCTTC | CASSARLEQFF | TRBJ2-1 | - | TRBV18 | few
TGTGCCAGCAGAGCCCCGAATCAAGGGGGGGAGCAGTACTTC | CASRAPNQGGEQYF | TRBJ2-7 | - | TRBV2 | many
TGTGCCAGCAGTTACGTAGGGAAACTCCAAGAGACCCAGTACTTC | CASSYVGKLQETQYF | TRBJ2-5 | - | TRBV6-5 | -
TGTGCCAGCAGCCCCGGGGTAGCGAGGATCTACGAGCAGTACTTC | CASSPGVARIYEQYF | TRBJ2-7 | - | TRBV11-2 | -
TGTGCCAGCAGCCTCCACCCCGGGTCAGGGGGCGTAGAGACCCAGTACTTC | CASSLHPGSGGVETQYF | TRBJ2-5 | TRBD1 | TRBV7-2 | -
TGTGCCAGCAGTCCAGTCCGAACGGGTGAAGCTTTCTTT | CASSPVRTGEAFF | TRBJ1-1 | - | TRBV28 | few
TGTGCCAGCAGCGCGGGGGAGGGAGGATCCTACAATGAGCAGTTCTTC | CASSAGEGGSYNEQFF | TRBJ2-1 | TRBD2 | TRBV9 | many
TGCAGTGCTAGGTCTGGGACTAGCTCTATGGATGAGCAGTTCTTC | CSARSGTSSMDEQFF | TRBJ2-1 | TRBD2 | TRBV20-1 | few
TGTGCCAGCACCCTGGGCAGGGGCGAAAATCAGCCCCAGCATTTT | CASTLGRGENQPQHF | TRBJ1-5 | - | TRBV5-6 | few
TGTGCCACCAGTTATCCTCCGCGTCCCCTGCCCGGGGAAAAACCTCTGGGGGAGACCCAGTACTTC | CATSYPPRPLPGEKPLGETQYF | TRBJ2-5 | - | TRBV24-1 | few
TGTGCCACCAGCAGAGGGCTAGACGAATACCAAGAGACCCAGTACTTC | CATSRGLDEYQETQYF | TRBJ2-5 | - | TRBV15 | few
TGTGCCAGCAGTCACAGTGAACGGGAGAAACAGTTCTTC | CASSHSEREKQFF | TRBJ2-1 | - | TRBV12-3/TRBV12-4 | few
TGTGCCAGCTCACCAGGGGCAGAGGATGAAAAACTGTTTTTT | CASSPGAEDEKLFF | TRBJ1-4 | - | TRBV18 | many
TGCGCCAGCACCCGAAGGAGGGACACTGAAGCTTTCTTT | CASTRRRDTEAFF | TRBJ1-1 | - | TRBV4-3 | few
TGTGCCACCAGTGTAAGCCGCACAGATACGCAGTATTTT | CATSVSRTDTQYF | TRBJ2-3 | - | TRBV24-1 | -
TGCGCCAGCAGAACTAGCGGGGGAGATACGCAGTATTTT | CASRTSGGDTQYF | TRBJ2-3 | TRBD2 | TRBV5-1 | -
TGTGCCAGCAGTTCACGAGCGGGGATAGATACGCAGTATTTT | CASSSRAGIDTQYF | TRBJ2-3 | TRBD2 | TRBV27 | -
TGTGCCACCGGGACTAGCGGCTACGAGCAGTACTTC | CATGTSGYEQYF | TRBJ2-7 | TRBD2 | TRBV15 | many
TGCAGCGTTGACCTGGGCGGGGAGCTGTTTTTT | CSVDLGGELFF | TRBJ2-2 | - | TRBV29-1 | -
TGCAGCGTCGACTTTGACAGGGCCTTAGGAGAGCAGTTCTTC | CSVDFDRALGEQFF | TRBJ2-1 | TRBD1 | TRBV29-1 | -
TGTGCCAGCTCACCGTATTCGGACCGTGAGACCCAGTACTTC | CASSPYSDRETQYF | TRBJ2-5 | - | TRBV18 | -
TGCAGTGCTAGGGGGCAAGACTACGAGCAGTACTTC | CSARGQDYEQYF | TRBJ2-7 | - | TRBV20-1 | many
TGTGCCAGCAGCAAACCCGGGACATGGACGCAGTATTTT | CASSKPGTWTQYF | TRBJ2-3 | - | TRBV11-3 | -
TGTGCCAGCTCACCATTAATAGACACTTCCGATACGCAGTATTTT | CASSPLIDTSDTQYF | TRBJ2-3 | - | TRBV18 | few
TGTGCCAGCAGTCATGGACTAGCGGGATATGAGCAGTTCTTC | CASSHGLAGYEQFF | TRBJ2-1 | TRBD2 | TRBV6-2/TRBV6-3 | few
TGCGCCAGCAGCCAAGATCGGGCAGTTCAGCCCCAGCATTTT | CASSQDRAVQPQHF | TRBJ1-5 | - | TRBV4-3 | few
TGCAGTGCCCCCCGGGCGGGGGTTCCCTACGAGCAGTACTTC | CSAPRAGVPYEQYF | TRBJ2-7 | TRBD2 | TRBV20-1 | few
TGCGCCAGCAGCCACCAAAGGACAGCCTACGAGCAGTACTTC | CASSHQRTAYEQYF | TRBJ2-7 | - | TRBV5-1 | many
TGTGCCAGCAGCTTAGAACCTAGCGGGGGTGGGGGGGAGCAGTACTTC | CASSLEPSGGGGEQYF | TRBJ2-7 | TRBD2 | TRBV11-2 | many
TGTGCCAGCAGCGGCCGGGACAGGGTTTCGAACACTGAAGCTTTCTTT | CASSGRDRVSNTEAFF | TRBJ1-1 | TRBD1 | TRBV9 | few
TGTGCCAGCAGTTACGTGACAGGGGATCAGCCCCAGCATTTT | CASSYVTGDQPQHF | TRBJ1-5 | TRBD1 | TRBV6-2/TRBV6-3 | -
TGCGCCAGCAGCCCGACAGGACATGGCTACACCTTC | CASSPTGHGYTF | TRBJ1-2 | - | TRBV5-1 | -
TGTGCCAGCAGTTTGGGGGGAGCGATCATGAACACTGTAGCTTTCTTT | CASSLGGAIMNTVAFF | TRBJ1-1 | - | TRBV12-3/TRBV12-4 | -
TGTGCCACCAGTGATTCGACGGGCGGGGGCCAAGAGACCCAGTACTTC | CATSDSTGGGQETQYF | TRBJ2-5 | TRBD2 | TRBV24-1 | few
TGTGCCAGCAAGGTGGGAGGTTCTGGGGCCAACGTCCTGACTTTC | CASKVGGSGANVLTF | TRBJ2-6 | - | TRBV6-1 | -
TGCAGTGCTAGGGACGGAGGCAAACCTGCAGATACGCAGTATTTT | CSARDGGKPADTQYF | TRBJ2-3 | - | TRBV20-1 | many
TGCGCCAGCAGTCAAAGGGGAAGAGAAGAAAAACTGTTTTTT | CASSQRGREEKLFF | TRBJ1-4 | - | TRBV5-1 | few
TGTGCCATCAGTGACTCACCCTCGGGACAGGGAAATGAGCAGTTCTTC | CAISDSPSGQGNEQFF | TRBJ2-1 | TRBD1 | TRBV10-3 | many
TGCGCCAGCAGCCAAGAAGGCGGGAGGGTGTCTTTGAGGCAGTTCTTC | CASSQEGGRVSLRQFF | TRBJ2-1 | TRBD2 | TRBV4-3 | -
TGTGCCAGCCTTGGGACTAGCAATGAGCAGTTCTTC | CASLGTSNEQFF | TRBJ2-1 | TRBD2 | TRBV5-5 | -
TGTGCCAGCAGCTTAGAAAGGGGCATTACCTCTGGGGCCAACGTCCTGACTTTC | CASSLERGITSGANVLTF | TRBJ2-6 | - | TRBV11-1 | -
TGCGCCAGCAGCACCTACAGGGGAGAGGACACTGAAGCTTTCTTT | CASSTYRGEDTEAFF | TRBJ1-1 | TRBD1 | TRBV5-1 | few
TGCAGTGCCCCTCGGGACTGGCGGGAGCCGGGGACCCAGTACTTC | CSAPRDWREPGTQYF | TRBJ2-5 | TRBD2 | TRBV20-1 | many
TGCGCCAGCAGCCAAGAGCGCGGGAGCCACGAGCAGTACTTC | CASSQERGSHEQYF | TRBJ2-7 | TRBD2 | TRBV4-3 | -
TGTGCCTGGAGTGTCGATAGAGGGACCCAGTACTTC | CAWSVDRGTQYF | TRBJ2-5 | - | TRBV30 | -
TGTGCCACCAGTGATTCCCGCCAGGGGGAAGAGACCCAGTACTTC | CATSDSRQGEETQYF | TRBJ2-5 | TRBD1 | TRBV24-1 | few
TGCGCCAGCAGTCAACGGGCCAGTAGCAATCAGCCCCAGCATTTT | CASSQRASSNQPQHF | TRBJ1-5 | - | TRBV23-1 | -
TGTGCCAGCAGTACGGGGGCAGGACACCCCTCGGAGACCCAGTACTTC | CASSTGAGHPSETQYF | TRBJ2-5 | - | TRBV25-1 | many
TGCAGTGCTAGAGATGGGCTCCCGGTGGGCGAGCAGTACTTC | CSARDGLPVGEQYF | TRBJ2-7 | - | TRBV20-1 | -
TGTGCCAGCAGCTTACTGAGCGGGAACACTGAAGCTTTCTTT | CASSLLSGNTEAFF | TRBJ1-1 | - | TRBV7-9 | many
TGCGCCAGCAGCCAAGTTCATCGACTCCCTGTTCCAGAGACCCAGTACTTC | CASSQVHRLPVPETQYF | TRBJ2-5 | - | TRBV4-3 | -
TGCAGTGCTAGAGACTGGCGCTCTTACGAGCAGTACTTC | CSARDWRSYEQYF | TRBJ2-7 | - | TRBV20-1 | few